This entry concerns a single TCR beta chain. The sample originates from a study of OX40 agonist ivuxolimab in advanced cancers. Study-wide background: With a range of about 20 to 79, age averaged about 58 years, and approximately 83% were male.

The germline V gene has CDR1 MGHRA and CDR2 YSYEKL. V lost 1 base and J 4 bases, leaving 10 bases between the germline ends. This CDR3 contains 14 residues. Sequenced by immunoSEQ multiplex PCR; TCRdb stores in-frame clones only, minus some. The table lists tens of thousands of clones, less than 90% of them singletons. The chain uses TRBV4-1 and TRBJ1-2; D is possibly TRBD1 (5 bases). This receptor was taken from an adult with an advanced solid tumor such as melanoma, head and neck, liver or kidney cancer. Sequences were derived from CD4+ or CD8+ T cells sorted from blood, sampled in a trial of the OX40 agonist ivuxolimab. Here the CDR3 reads CASSQAGGGYGYTF. For the CDR3, the DNA is TGCGCCAGCAGCCAAGCTGGCGGGGGCTATGGCTACACCTTC.